The rows below give T cell receptor beta chains drawn from one sample of a study of early T cells in non-severe SARS-CoV-2 infection. TCRdb reanalysed the 5' RACE reads using MiXCR and keeps one entry per CDR3 protein. Of some 80,000 distinct CDR3 sequences in the sample, around 10% were seen once. Sequences were derived from whole blood, sampled at baseline. Source of these receptors: an adult who was a healthcare worker with PCR-confirmed SARS-CoV-2 infection or an uninfected control (not recorded which). The donor label of this sample is uncertain. Each CDR3 is given with its conserved first and last residue. A D gene is named only where the DNA matches it firmly. Where a row states a size, it is once, few, many or the class of an expanded clone; other rows omit it.

J	D	size	V	DNA	CDR3
TRBJ2-1	TRBD2	NA	TRBV20-1	TGCAGTGCTTCCCCCGGCGGGAGCGACAATGAGCAGTTCTTC	CSASPGGSDNEQFF
TRBJ1-6	NA	many	TRBV6-5	TGTGCCAGCAGTTACGGCGCAGCGGCTAATTCACCCCTCCACTTT	CASSYGAAANSPLHF
TRBJ2-1	TRBD1	few	TRBV29-1	TGCAGCTTGCTACAGGGGATTATGGATGAGCAGTTCTTC	CSLLQGIMDEQFF
TRBJ1-5	TRBD1	NA	TRBV20-1	TGCAGTGCTAGCACGGGACAGGGGAAAGGACAGCCCCAGCATTTT	CSASTGQGKGQPQHF
TRBJ1-2	NA	few	TRBV10-3	TGTGCCATCAGTGAGGGGCAGTATGGCTACACCTTC	CAISEGQYGYTF
TRBJ2-7	NA	NA	TRBV7-9	TGTGCCAGCAGCTTTGGAACTAGAGGGGACGAGCAGTACTTC	CASSFGTRGDEQYF
TRBJ1-2	NA	NA	TRBV28	TGTGCCAGCAGTTTAGGACACAGCTATGGCTACACCTTC	CASSLGHSYGYTF
TRBJ1-1	NA	NA	TRBV29-1	TGCAGTTTGGGACGGCAATCGGACACTGAAGCTTTCTTT	CSLGRQSDTEAFF
TRBJ1-1	NA	many	TRBV6-6	TGTGCCAGCAGCTTACGGGCGGACACTGAAGCTTTCTTT	CASSLRADTEAFF
TRBJ2-7	NA	many	TRBV20-1	TGCAGTGCTAGAGGCCCAACAAGCTCTTCCGAGCAGTACTTC	CSARGPTSSSEQYF
TRBJ1-1	NA	NA	TRBV3-1	TGTGCCAGCAGCCCTCCGCCAGGGACCATTTTAAACACTGAAGCTTTCTTT	CASSPPPGTILNTEAFF
TRBJ2-5	NA	NA	TRBV12-5	TGTGCTAGTGGTTTGGTAAGGGACTCTCAGTACTTC	CASGLVRDSQYF
TRBJ1-5	NA	many	TRBV11-3	TGTGCCAGCAGCTTAGGAGGGCAGACCAATCAGCCCCAGCATTTT	CASSLGGQTNQPQHF
TRBJ2-3	TRBD1	NA	TRBV5-6	TGTGTCAGCAGCCAGACAGGGGTCCTACGTCCAGATACGCAGTATTTT	CVSSQTGVLRPDTQYF
TRBJ1-4	NA	few	TRBV11-1	TGTGCCAGCAGCGCCCGGACAGATAATGAAAAACTGTTTTTT	CASSARTDNEKLFF
TRBJ2-1	NA	NA	TRBV30	TGTGCCTGGAGTGTCAGAGCGAACAATGAGCAGTTCTTC	CAWSVRANNEQFF
TRBJ2-7	NA	few	TRBV29-1	TGCAGCGCTGGACAGACGCACTACGAGCAGTACTTC	CSAGQTHYEQYF
TRBJ2-7	NA	NA	TRBV7-8	TGTGCCAGCAGCTTAGATAGTGGCAGTTATTACGAGCAGTACTTC	CASSLDSGSYYEQYF
TRBJ2-7	TRBD2	NA	TRBV3-1	TGTGCCAGCAGCCAAGACTGGGGGGGAGACTACGAGCAGTACTTC	CASSQDWGGDYEQYF
TRBJ1-1	TRBD1	few	TRBV2	TGTGCCAGCACCGAGACAGGGCTAAACACTGAAGCTTTCTTT	CASTETGLNTEAFF
TRBJ2-7	NA	many	TRBV2	TGTGCCAGCAAGGAACTGCTAAGAAACGAGCAGTACTTC	CASKELLRNEQYF
TRBJ2-7	TRBD2	few	TRBV5-1	TGCGCCAGCAGCCTAGGGACTAGCTTGGGCGAGCAGTACTTC	CASSLGTSLGEQYF
TRBJ2-5	TRBD2	many	TRBV5-1	TGCGCCAGCAGCTCGCCGGGACTAGCGGGGGCCCAGTACTTC	CASSSPGLAGAQYF
TRBJ2-7	NA	NA	TRBV27	TGTGCCAGCAGCCGACTACCGGGGAGCTCCTACGAGCAGTACTTC	CASSRLPGSSYEQYF
TRBJ1-2	NA	few	TRBV29-1	TGCAGCGTTTCCAGAATGAATGGCTACACCTTC	CSVSRMNGYTF